The 2 T cell receptor beta chains below come from one sample, sequenced in a study of CD8 T cells in Susac syndrome. When the RNA was reverse transcribed, random hexamers were used with an input of about 0.5 to 1 ug. Each CDR3 protein is one row after TCRdb ran MiXCR on the immunoSEQ multiplex PCR reads. The table shows about 150,000 distinct CDR3 sequences, with around 95% occurring only once. Sequenced input: CD8+ T cells from PBMCs. These receptors came from a human donor with multiple sclerosis.

The V gene is TRBV13, the J gene TRBJ2-1; 9 bases match TRBD1. The ends lost 5 bases at V and 7 bases at J; junction bases unmatched: 6. The CDR3 has 14 amino acids. Germline lookup yields CDR1 PRHDT and CDR2 FYEKMQ (reference sequence). The CDR3 DNA sequence: TGTGCCAGCAGCCTCGGGACAGGGTCAAATGAGCAGTTCTTC. Its protein is CASSLGTGSNEQFF.

The V and J genes are TRBV3-1 and TRBJ1-1, with D possibly TRBD1 on 6 matching bases. Trimming cost V 6 bases and J 1 base, with 12 bases left between them. CDR3 size: 14 residues. Germline V lookup: CDR1 LGHDT, CDR2 YNNKEL (reference sequence). DNA for the CDR3: TGTGCCAGCAGGCACAGGGACGCGAACACTGAAGCTTTCTTT. Translating gives CASRHRDANTEAFF.